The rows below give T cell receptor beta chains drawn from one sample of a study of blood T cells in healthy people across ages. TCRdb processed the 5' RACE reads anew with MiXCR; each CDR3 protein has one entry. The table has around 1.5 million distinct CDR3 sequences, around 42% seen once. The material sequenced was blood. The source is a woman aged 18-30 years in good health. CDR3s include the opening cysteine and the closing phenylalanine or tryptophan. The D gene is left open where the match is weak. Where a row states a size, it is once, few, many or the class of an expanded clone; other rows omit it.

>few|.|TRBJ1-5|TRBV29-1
TGCAGCGTTGAAGTTGGTGGGAATCAGCCCCAGCATTTT
CSVEVGGNQPQHF
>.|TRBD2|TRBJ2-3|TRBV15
TGTGCCACCAGCAGATATACTAGCGGGAGTTCAGATACGCAGTATTTT
CATSRYTSGSSDTQYF
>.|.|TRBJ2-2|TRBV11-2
TGTGCCAGCAGCGCGACCGGGGACCCCGGGGAGCTGTTTTTT
CASSATGDPGELFF
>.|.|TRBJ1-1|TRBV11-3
TGTGCCAGCAGCTTATCTCTGGAGGACACTGAAGCTTTCTTT
CASSLSLEDTEAFF
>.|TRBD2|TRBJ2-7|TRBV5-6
TGTGCCAGCAGCTCCAGGATTGAACTAGCGTTTTTAACCTACGAGCAGTACTTC
CASSSRIELAFLTYEQYF
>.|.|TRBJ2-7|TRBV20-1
TGCAGTGCGGATAGAGCGCTCATCTACGAGCAGTACTTC
CSADRALIYEQYF
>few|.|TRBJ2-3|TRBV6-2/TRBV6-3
TGTGCCAGCAGTTACCCAGGGATGAATACGCAGTATTTT
CASSYPGMNTQYF
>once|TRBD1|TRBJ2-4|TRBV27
TGTGCCAGCAGGTGGACAGGGGGGGACATTCAGTACTTC
CASRWTGGDIQYF
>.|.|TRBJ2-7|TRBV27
TGTGCCAGCAGTCCTCGGGCCTACTACGAGCAGTACTTC
CASSPRAYYEQYF
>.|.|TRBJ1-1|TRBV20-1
TGCAGTGCTAGTGAGGGGGGGATGACAGCTTTCTTT
CSASEGGMTAFF
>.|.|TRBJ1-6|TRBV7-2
TGTGCCAGCAGCTTATGGGGCGGGGGGGATAATTCACCCCTCCACTTT
CASSLWGGGDNSPLHF
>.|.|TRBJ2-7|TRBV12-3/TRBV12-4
TGTGCCAGCAGTTTAGGGCCCAGGGCTAGCTACGAGCAGTACTTC
CASSLGPRASYEQYF
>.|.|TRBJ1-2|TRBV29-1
TGCAGCGTTGTCACAACGGCGGACGTTTATGGCCACACCTTC
CSVVTTADVYGHTF
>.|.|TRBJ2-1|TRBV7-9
TGTGCCAGCACCCCGGAAGGGGGGGCCTCCTACAATGAGCAGTTCTTC
CASTPEGGASYNEQFF
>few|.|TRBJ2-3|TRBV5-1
TGCGCCAGCAGCTTGCAGCGATCTGTCACAGATACGCAGTATTTT
CASSLQRSVTDTQYF
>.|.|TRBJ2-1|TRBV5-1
TGCGCCAGCAGCTTCGGCGGTTACAATGAGCGGTTCTTC
CASSFGGYNERFF
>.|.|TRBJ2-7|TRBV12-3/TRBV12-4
TGTGCCAGCAGTTTAGAGGGAGAGGCCCTCGATGAGCAGTACTTC
CASSLEGEALDEQYF
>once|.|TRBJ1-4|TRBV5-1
TGCGCCAGCAGCTTGTTAGCCACTACTGGTGAAAAACTGTTTTTT
CASSLLATTGEKLFF
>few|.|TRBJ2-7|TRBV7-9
TGTGCCAGCAGCCCAGACGCTTTGTACGAGCAGTACTTC
CASSPDALYEQYF
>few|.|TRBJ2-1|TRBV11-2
TGTGCCAGCAGCTCGTGGGGGGGCTCCGGGACCCACGGTTACAATGAGCAGTTCTTC
CASSSWGGSGTHGYNEQFF
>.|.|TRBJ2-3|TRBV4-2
TGTGCCAGCAGCCAACTCCGGAGGCCAGATACGCAGTATTTT
CASSQLRRPDTQYF
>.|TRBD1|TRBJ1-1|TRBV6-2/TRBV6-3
TGTGCCAGCAGTTACTACTCAGGGGGCGCGGGGACTGAAGCTTTCTTT
CASSYYSGGAGTEAFF
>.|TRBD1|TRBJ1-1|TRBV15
TGTGTCGCCAGCAGAGACAGGGGAGGGATCACTGAAGCTTTCTTT
CVASRDRGGITEAFF
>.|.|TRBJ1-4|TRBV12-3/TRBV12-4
TGTGCCAGCAGTTCCACGACACCGAATCCTGCAACTAATGAAAAACTGTTTTTT
CASSSTTPNPATNEKLFF
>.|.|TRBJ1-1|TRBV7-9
TGTGCCAGCAACCCAAGGGACAACATGAACACTGAAGCTTTCTTT
CASNPRDNMNTEAFF
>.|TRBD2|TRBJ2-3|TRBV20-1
TGCAGTGCTCGGACTAGCGGGAGGGGTACGCAGTATTTT
CSARTSGRGTQYF
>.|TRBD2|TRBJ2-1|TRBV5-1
TGCGCCAGCAGCTTGGGACTAGCGGGTTTCCTTGACAATGAGCAGTTCTTC
CASSLGLAGFLDNEQFF
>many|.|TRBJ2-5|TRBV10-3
TGTGCCATCAGTGATCGACTGAAAGAGACCCAGTACTTC
CAISDRLKETQYF